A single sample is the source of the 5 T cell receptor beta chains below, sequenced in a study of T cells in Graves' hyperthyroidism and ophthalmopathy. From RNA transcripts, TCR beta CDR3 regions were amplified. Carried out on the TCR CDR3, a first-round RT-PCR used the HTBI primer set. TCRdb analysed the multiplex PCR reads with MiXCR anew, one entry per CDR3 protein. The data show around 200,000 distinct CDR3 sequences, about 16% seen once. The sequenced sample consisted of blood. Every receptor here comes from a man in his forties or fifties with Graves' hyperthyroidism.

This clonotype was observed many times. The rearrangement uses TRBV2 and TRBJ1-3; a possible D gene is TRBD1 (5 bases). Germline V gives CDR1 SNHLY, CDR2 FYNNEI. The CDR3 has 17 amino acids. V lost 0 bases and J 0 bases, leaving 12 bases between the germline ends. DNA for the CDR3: TGTGCCAGCAGTGAAGCGGGCGAAGGGGCCTCTGGAAACACCATATATTTT. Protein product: CASSEAGEGASGNTIYF.

The CDR3 loop reads CASSLPGRGFNEQFF. CDR3 bases: TGTGCCAGCAGTCTCCCGGGCAGGGGTTTCAATGAGCAGTTCTTC. The rearrangement uses TRBV2 and TRBJ2-1; D may be TRBD1 (6 bases). V was cut by 5 bases and J by 6 bases, with 17 bases left in between. The CDR3 is made up of 15 amino acids. Germline CDR1 SNHLY, CDR2 FYNNEI.

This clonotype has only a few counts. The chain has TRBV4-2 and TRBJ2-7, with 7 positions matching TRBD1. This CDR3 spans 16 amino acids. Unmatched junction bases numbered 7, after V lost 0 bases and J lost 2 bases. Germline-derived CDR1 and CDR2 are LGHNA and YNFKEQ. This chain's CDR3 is CASSQDVRDRTYEQYF. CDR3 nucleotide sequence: TGTGCCAGCAGCCAAGATGTACGGGACAGAACCTACGAGCAGTACTTC.

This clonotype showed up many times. CDR3 sequence: CSVEGLASTDTQYF. The CDR3 DNA follows: TGCAGCGTTGAGGGGCTAGCGAGCACAGATACGCAGTATTTT. V gene TRBV29-1 combines with J gene TRBJ2-3; D possibly corresponds to TRBD2 (6 bases). The CDR3 spans 14 residues. V lost 3 bases to trimming and J lost 0 bases, with 10 bases between them. Germline CDR1 SQVTM, CDR2 ANQGSEA.

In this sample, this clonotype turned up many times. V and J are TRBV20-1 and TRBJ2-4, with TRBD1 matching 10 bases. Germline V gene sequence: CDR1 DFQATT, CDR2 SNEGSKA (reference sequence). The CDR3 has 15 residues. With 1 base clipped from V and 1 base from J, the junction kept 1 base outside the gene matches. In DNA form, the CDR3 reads TGCAGTGCTAGAGCGGGACAGGGGGCCAAAAACATTCAGTACTTC. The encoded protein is CSARAGQGAKNIQYF.